This note documents a single T cell receptor (beta chain) sequence. What it binds is unknown. The sample comes from a study of vaccination effects on CD4 cells after COVID-19. Notes on the study in general: Long after vaccination, the clones induced by infection and by vaccine shrank markedly in size.

Expansion of antigen-specific CD4+ T cells with viral peptide pools was carried out by the ViraFEST assay before sequencing. Cells that had been cultured for 10 days were the source of isolated CD4+ T cells. Negative nucleocapsid antibody tests before and after vaccination confirmed no previous SARS-CoV-2 infection. Generated by immunoSEQ multiplex PCR, the TCRdb table keeps only in-frame clones and is missing some. The sample lists 65,000 to 90,000 clones; 65% to 75% were seen once. V dropped 5 bases and J dropped 3; count of bases not matched to a gene: 2. The CDR3 loop spans 13 amino acids. The sample in question was CD4+ T cells from PBMCs cultured with HCoV-NL63 spike peptides, obtained before COVID-19 vaccination. This chain links TRBV12-3 or TRBV12-4 with TRBJ1-2; 8 nucleotides align to TRBD1. The receptor's source is a human donor who received a COVID-19 vaccine. In DNA form, the CDR3 reads TGTGCCAGCAGTCGACAGGGGCACTATGGCTACACCTTC. It is translated as CASSRQGHYGYTF.